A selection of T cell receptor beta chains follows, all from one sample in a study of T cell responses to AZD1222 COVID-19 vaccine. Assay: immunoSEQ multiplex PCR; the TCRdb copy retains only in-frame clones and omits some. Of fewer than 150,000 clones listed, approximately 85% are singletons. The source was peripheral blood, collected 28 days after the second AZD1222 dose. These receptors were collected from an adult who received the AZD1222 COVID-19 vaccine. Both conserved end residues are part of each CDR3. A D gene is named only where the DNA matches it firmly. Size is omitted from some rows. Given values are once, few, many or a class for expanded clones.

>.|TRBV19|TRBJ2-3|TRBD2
CASSIWGGTADTQYF
TGTGCCAGTAGTATATGGGGGGGGACTGCAGATACGCAGTATTTT
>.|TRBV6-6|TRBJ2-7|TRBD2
CASSYSASGAYEQYF
TGTGCCAGCAGTTACTCGGCTAGCGGGGCTTACGAGCAGTACTTC
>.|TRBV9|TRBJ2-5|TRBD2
CASSVVGGAGETQYF
TGTGCCAGCAGCGTAGTCGGGGGGGCAGGAGAGACCCAGTACTTC
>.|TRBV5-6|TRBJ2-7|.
CASSLAESSYEQYF
TGTGCCAGCAGCTTGGCGGAGAGCTCCTACGAGCAGTACTTC
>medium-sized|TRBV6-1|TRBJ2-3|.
CASSELGGMGADTQYF
TGTGCCAGCAGTGAACTAGGGGGGATGGGCGCAGATACGCAGTATTTT
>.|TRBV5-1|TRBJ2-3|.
CASSQGGASTDTQYF
TGCGCCAGCAGCCAGGGGGGGGCCAGCACAGATACGCAGTATTTT
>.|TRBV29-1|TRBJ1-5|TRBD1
CSVGQGDQPQHF
TGCAGCGTTGGACAGGGGGATCAGCCCCAGCATTTT
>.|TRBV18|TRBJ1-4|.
CASSPRGPEEKLFF
TGTGCCAGCTCACCGCGGGGGCCGGAAGAAAAACTGTTTTTT
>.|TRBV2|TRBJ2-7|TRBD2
CASRLAGSYEQYF
TGTGCCAGCAGGCTAGCGGGGTCTTACGAGCAGTACTTC
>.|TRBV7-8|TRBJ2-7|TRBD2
CASSLGPTSVTSYEQYF
TGTGCCAGCAGCTTAGGACCTACTAGCGTTACCTCCTACGAGCAGTACTTC
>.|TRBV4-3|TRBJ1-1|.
CASSQEALGGSEAFF
TGCGCCAGCAGCCAAGAAGCGCTGGGGGGATCTGAAGCTTTCTTT
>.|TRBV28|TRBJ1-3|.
CASSLFPGPTSGNTIYF
TGTGCCAGCAGTTTATTCCCCGGACCAACCTCTGGAAACACCATATATTTT
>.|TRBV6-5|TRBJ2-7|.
CASIDRGTYEQYF
TGTGCCAGCATAGACCGGGGGACCTACGAGCAGTACTTC
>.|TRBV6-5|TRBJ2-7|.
CASSYSGEEGEQYF
TGTGCCAGCAGTTACTCCGGGGAGGAAGGCGAGCAGTACTTC
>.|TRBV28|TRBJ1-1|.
CASSPQISEAFF
TGTGCCAGCAGTCCGCAAATCTCTGAAGCTTTCTTT
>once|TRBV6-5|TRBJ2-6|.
CASSYSYSGANVLTF
TGTGCCAGCAGTTACAGTTACTCTGGGGCCAACGTCCTGACTTTC
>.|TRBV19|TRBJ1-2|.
CASNRSPSTGGYTF
TGTGCCAGTAATCGTTCCCCTTCGACGGGGGGCTACACCTTC
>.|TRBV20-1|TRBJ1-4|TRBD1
CSASNRTGDLGLFF
TGCAGTGCTAGTAACAGGACAGGGGATTTAGGGCTGTTTTTT
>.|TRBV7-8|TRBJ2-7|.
CASSPTDRSGRYEQYF
TGTGCCAGCAGCCCGACGGACAGAAGTGGAAGGTACGAGCAGTACTTC
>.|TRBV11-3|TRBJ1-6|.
CASGVGDTSPLHF
TGTGCCAGCGGGGTAGGGGATACTTCACCCCTCCACTTT
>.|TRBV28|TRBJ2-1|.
CASSLLGSGPGGNEQFF
TGTGCCAGCAGTTTATTGGGTAGCGGCCCAGGGGGTAATGAGCAGTTCTTC
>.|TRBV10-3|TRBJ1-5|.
CAINEGPGQPQHF
TGTGCCATCAACGAGGGACCGGGCCAGCCCCAGCATTTT
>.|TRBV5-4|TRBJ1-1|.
CASSLLGLRNTEAFF
TGTGCCAGCAGCTTATTGGGGCTAAGGAACACTGAAGCTTTCTTT
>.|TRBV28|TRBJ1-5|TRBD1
CASTWGDRGNQPQHF
TGTGCCAGCACTTGGGGGGACAGGGGGAATCAGCCCCAGCATTTT
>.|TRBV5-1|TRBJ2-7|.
CASSLEGTYEQYF
TGCGCCAGCAGCTTAGAAGGGACTTACGAGCAGTACTTC
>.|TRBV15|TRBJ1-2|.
CATSRGGGGEGYTF
TGTGCCACCAGCCGAGGTGGAGGGGGGGAAGGCTACACCTTC
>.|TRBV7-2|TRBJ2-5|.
CASSPRAQETQYF
TGTGCCAGCAGCCCCCGCGCCCAAGAGACCCAGTACTTC
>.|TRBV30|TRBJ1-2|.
CAWEGTVDGYTF
TGTGCCTGGGAGGGTACAGTAGATGGCTACACCTTC
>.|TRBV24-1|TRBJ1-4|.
CATSDSGQRNEKLFF
TGTGCCACCAGTGATTCCGGACAGAGGAATGAAAAACTGTTTTTT
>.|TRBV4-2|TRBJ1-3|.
CASSQDRGTNGNTIYF
TGTGCCAGCAGCCAAGATCGGGGGACAAATGGAAACACCATATATTTT
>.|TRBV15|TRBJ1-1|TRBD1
CATSRPDRGKTEAFF
TGTGCCACCAGCAGACCGGACAGGGGGAAAACTGAAGCTTTCTTT
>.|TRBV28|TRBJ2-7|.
CASTDTAYEQYF
TGTGCCAGCACTGACACGGCCTACGAGCAGTACTTC
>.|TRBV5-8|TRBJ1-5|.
CASSRGWSQPQHF
TGTGCCAGCAGTAGGGGATGGAGTCAGCCCCAGCATTTT
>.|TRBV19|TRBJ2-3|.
CASSMRDTQYF
TGTGCCAGTAGTATGAGGGATACGCAGTATTTT
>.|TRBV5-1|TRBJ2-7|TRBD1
CASSLGGTGYEQYF
TGCGCCAGCAGCTTGGGAGGGACAGGCTACGAGCAGTACTTC
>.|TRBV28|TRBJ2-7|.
CASSFGFSYEQYF
TGTGCCAGCAGTTTTGGATTCTCCTACGAGCAGTACTTC
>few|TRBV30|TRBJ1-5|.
CAWSVVGNNQPQHF
TGTGCCTGGAGTGTGGTGGGGAACAATCAGCCCCAGCATTTT